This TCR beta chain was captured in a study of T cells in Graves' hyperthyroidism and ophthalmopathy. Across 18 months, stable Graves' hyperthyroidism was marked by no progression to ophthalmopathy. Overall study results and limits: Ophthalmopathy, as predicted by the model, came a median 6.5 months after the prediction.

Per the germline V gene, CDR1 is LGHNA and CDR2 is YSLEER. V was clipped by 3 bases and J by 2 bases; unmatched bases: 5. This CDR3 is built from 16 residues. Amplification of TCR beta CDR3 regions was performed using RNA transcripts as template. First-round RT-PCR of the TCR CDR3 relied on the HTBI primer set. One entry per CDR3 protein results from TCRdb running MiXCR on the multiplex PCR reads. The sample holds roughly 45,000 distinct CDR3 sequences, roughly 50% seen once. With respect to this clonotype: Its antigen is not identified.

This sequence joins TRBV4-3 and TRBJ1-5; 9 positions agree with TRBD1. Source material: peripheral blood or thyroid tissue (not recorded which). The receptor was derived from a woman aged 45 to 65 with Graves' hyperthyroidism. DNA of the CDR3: TGCGCCAGCAGCCAGGGGACAGGGCCTGGCAATCAGCCCCAGCATTTT. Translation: CASSQGTGPGNQPQHF.